The T cell receptor beta chain described here comes from a study of blood T cells in healthy people across ages. For this clonotype: Its antigen is still unknown.

The study, taken as a whole, reports: Observed TCR beta diversity per million T cells went down as age went up. This fall followed a roughly linear course with age.

V gave up 4 bases and J gave up 0 bases, with 11 bases separating them. The CDR3 covers 15 residues. The V gene's germline CDR1 is SGHRS and CDR2 YFSETQ. Through a sample-barcoded 5' primer and a J-beta primer mix, a second PCR was run for roughly 6 to 11 cycles. Each cDNA was tagged by a template-switch adaptor containing 12 random nucleotides. TCRdb independently ran MiXCR on the 5' RACE reads; one entry per CDR3 protein. Seen here are 650,000 to 1,000,000 distinct CDR3 sequences, under 40% observed once, and the top ten hold 10% to 15%. The sequencing input was blood. This TCR was sampled from a man aged 18 to 30 in good health. The genes are TRBV5-1 and TRBJ2-1, with D hard to call. The CDR3 here is CASSTARSSYNEQFF. Written as DNA, the CDR3 is TGCGCCAGCAGCACGGCCCGAAGCTCCTACAATGAGCAGTTCTTC.